This T cell receptor (beta chain) came from a study of blood T cell repertoires in COVID-19. The wider study: The cDNA or gDNA used as material had been derived from T cells, B-cell-depleted T cells, or PBMCs.

Trimming took 5 bases from V and 4 from J, leaving 7 bases between them. The CDR3 contains 12 residues. The germline V gene encodes CDR1 MDHEN and CDR2 SYDVKM. Sequencing was performed with immunoSEQ multiplex PCR; in TCRdb, only in-frame clones are kept and a portion is missing. The sample consists of about 110,000 clones, about two thirds of them appearing once. The gene calls are TRBV28 and TRBJ2-3; D call uncertain. The sequence derives from a woman aged 40 to 50 with acute or convalescent COVID-19. The specimen sequenced was peripheral blood. The CDR3 loop is CASSIVSDTQYF. CDR3 DNA sequence: TGTGCCAGCAGTATCGTATCAGATACGCAGTATTTT.